Below, one T cell receptor (beta chain) is given with its context. The antigen is unknown. This entry is derived from a study of beta chain features in type 1 diabetes. Turning to the study itself: Sorted cells from all samples, numbering 95 million to 140 million, were examined. Study conclusions and caveats: A possible short-template PCR bias applies equally to patients and controls.

There was one heparinised blood draw per donor, averaging about 100 mL. Expressed TCRB transcripts were sequenced, since all the RNA that had been isolated was reverse transcribed. TCRdb keeps only in-frame clones here, not all; method: immunoSEQ multiplex PCR. The table has over 500,000 clones, about 16% seen once. Looked up from germline, CDR1 is MNHEY and CDR2 is SMNVEV (reference sequence). The V gene lost 2 bases and the J gene lost 2 bases, with 6 bases spanning the gap. This CDR3 has 13 amino acids. The specimen sequenced was naive CD4+ T cells from blood. The sequence derives from a man between 18 and 29 years old in good health. The chain joins TRBV27 to TRBJ1-2; D not resolved. In DNA, the CDR3 is TGTGCCAGCAGTTTAAGGCAGAACTATGGCTACACCTTC. Protein product: CASSLRQNYGYTF.